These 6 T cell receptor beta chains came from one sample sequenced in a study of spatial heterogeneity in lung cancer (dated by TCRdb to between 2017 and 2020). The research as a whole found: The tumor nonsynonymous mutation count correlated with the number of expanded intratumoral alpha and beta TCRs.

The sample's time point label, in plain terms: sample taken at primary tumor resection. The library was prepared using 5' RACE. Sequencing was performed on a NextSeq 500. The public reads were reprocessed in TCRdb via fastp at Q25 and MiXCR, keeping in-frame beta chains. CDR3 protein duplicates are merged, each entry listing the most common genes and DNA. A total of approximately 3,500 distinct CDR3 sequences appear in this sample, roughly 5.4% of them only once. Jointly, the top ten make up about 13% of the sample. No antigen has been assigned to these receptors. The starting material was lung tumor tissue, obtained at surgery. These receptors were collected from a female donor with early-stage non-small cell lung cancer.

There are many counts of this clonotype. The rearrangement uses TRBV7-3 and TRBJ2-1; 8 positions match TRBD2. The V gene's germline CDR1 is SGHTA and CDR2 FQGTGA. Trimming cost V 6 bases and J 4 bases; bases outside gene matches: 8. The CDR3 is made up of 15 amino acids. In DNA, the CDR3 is TGTGCCAGCAGGTCTACTAGCGGAGGATACAATGAGCAGTTCTTC. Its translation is CASRSTSGGYNEQFF.

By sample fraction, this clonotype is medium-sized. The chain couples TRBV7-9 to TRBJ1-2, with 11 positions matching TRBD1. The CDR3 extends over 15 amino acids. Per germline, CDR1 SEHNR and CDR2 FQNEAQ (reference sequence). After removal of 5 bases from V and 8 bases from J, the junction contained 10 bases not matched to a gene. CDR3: CASSTTGTGGSGYTF. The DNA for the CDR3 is TGTGCCAGCAGCACAACCGGGACAGGGGGTAGCGGCTACACCTTC.

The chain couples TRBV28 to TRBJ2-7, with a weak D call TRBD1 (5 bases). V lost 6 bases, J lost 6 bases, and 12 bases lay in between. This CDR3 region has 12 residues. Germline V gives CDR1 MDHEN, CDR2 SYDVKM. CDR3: CASSSQVPEQYF. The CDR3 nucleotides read TGTGCCAGCAGCTCACAGGTTCCCGAGCAGTACTTC.

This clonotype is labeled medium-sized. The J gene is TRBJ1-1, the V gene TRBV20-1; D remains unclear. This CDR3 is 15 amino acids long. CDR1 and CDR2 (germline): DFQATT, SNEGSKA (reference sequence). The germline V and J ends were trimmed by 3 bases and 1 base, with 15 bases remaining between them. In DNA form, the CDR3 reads TGCAGTGCTAGCATCCGGGAGCTATCGAACACTGAAGCTTTCTTT. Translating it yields CSASIRELSNTEAFF.

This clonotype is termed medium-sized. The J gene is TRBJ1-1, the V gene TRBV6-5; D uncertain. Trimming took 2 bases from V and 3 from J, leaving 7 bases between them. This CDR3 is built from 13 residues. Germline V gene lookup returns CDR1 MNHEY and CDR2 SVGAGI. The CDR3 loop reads CASSYVRYTEAFF. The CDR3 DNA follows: TGTGCCAGCAGTTACGTCCGATACACTGAAGCTTTCTTT.

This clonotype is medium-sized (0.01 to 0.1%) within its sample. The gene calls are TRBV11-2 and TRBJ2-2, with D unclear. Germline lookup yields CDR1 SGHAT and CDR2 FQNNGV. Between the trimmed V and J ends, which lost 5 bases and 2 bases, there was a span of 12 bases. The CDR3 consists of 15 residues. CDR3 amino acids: CASSQVGSNTGELFF. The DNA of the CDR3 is TGTGCCAGCAGCCAAGTGGGCAGCAACACCGGGGAGCTGTTTTTT. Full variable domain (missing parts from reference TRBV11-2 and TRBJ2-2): EAGVAQSPRYKIIEKRQSVAFWCNPISGHATLYWYQQILGQGPKLLIQFQNNGVVDDSQLPKDRFSAERLKGVDSTLKIQPAKLEDSAVYLCASSQVGSNTGELFFGEGSRLTVL.